The 7 T cell receptor beta chains below come from one sample, sequenced in a study of cytomegalovirus exposure and HLA in healthy donors. The PCR was carried out with 60 Vbeta primers and 13 Jbeta primers. TCRdb keeps only in-frame clones here, not all; method: immunoSEQ multiplex PCR. Of about 75,000 clones in the sample, around 83% were seen once. The sample consisted of PBMCs. The receptors here all came from a man aged 65-85 years in good health and CMV-seropositive.

The CDR3 bases are TGTGCCAGCAGCTCCCGGGACAGAGCAGAGACCCAGTACTTC. This encodes CASSSRDRAETQYF. The rearrangement uses TRBV7-2 and TRBJ2-5, with 7 bases fitting TRBD1. Germline CDR1 reads SGHTA; CDR2 reads FQGNSA. This CDR3 region has 14 residues. The V gene end was trimmed by 4 bases and the J gene end by 4 bases; junction bases not matched to a gene: 6.

This chain connects TRBV12-5 to TRBJ2-1, with D possibly TRBD1 on 6 matching bases. V lost 9 bases, J lost 7 bases, and 16 bases lay in between. The CDR3 loop spans 13 amino acids. The germline CDR1 and CDR2 sequences are LGHNT and FRNRAP. Here the CDR3 reads CASTPGALNEQFF. Here the CDR3 DNA reads TGTGCTAGCACCCCAGGGGCGCTTAATGAGCAGTTCTTC.

The gene calls are TRBV6-1 and TRBJ1-2; D not certain. The V gene lost 3 bases and the J gene lost 0 bases, with 11 bases spanning the gap. CDR1 is MNHNS, CDR2 SASEGT, per germline. The CDR3 is 15 amino acids. The CDR3 here is CASSEMGISNYGYTF. CDR3 coding DNA: TGTGCCAGCAGTGAGATGGGCATATCTAACTATGGCTACACCTTC.

The genes are TRBV28 and TRBJ2-7, with D possibly being TRBD1 (6 bases). From germline, CDR1 is MDHEN and CDR2 SYDVKM. The length of the CDR3 is 12 residues. Trimming cost V 6 bases and J 2 bases, with 8 bases left between them. This CDR3 is CASRQGTYEQYF. In nucleotides, the CDR3 is TGTGCCAGCAGACAGGGTACCTACGAGCAGTACTTC.

The chain combines TRBV5-1 with TRBJ2-2; tentatively, D is TRBD1 (5 bases). From germline, CDR1 is SGHRS and CDR2 YFSETQ. With 4 bases removed from V and 4 bases from J, the gap between germline ends came to 17 bases. The length of the CDR3 is 16 residues. DNA of the CDR3: TGCGCCAGCAGCCCTCAGACAGCCACCTCCACCGGGGAGCTGTTTTTT. Translating gives CASSPQTATSTGELFF.

The J gene is TRBJ2-4, the V gene TRBV7-2; D remains ambiguous. This CDR3 region has 15 residues. The V gene's germline CDR1 is SGHTA and CDR2 FQGNSA. The V and J ends lost 5 bases and 1 base respectively, with 12 bases between them. CDR3: CASSPGVEAKNIQYF. CDR3 nucleotides: TGTGCCAGCAGCCCCGGAGTCGAGGCCAAAAACATTCAGTACTTC.

V gene TRBV2 combines with J gene TRBJ1-3; D unclear. The CDR3 runs to 15 residues. V was shortened by 2 bases and J by 0 bases, with 8 bases between the two germline ends. Per germline, CDR1 SNHLY and CDR2 FYNNEI. Written as DNA, the CDR3 is TGTGCCAGCAGTGAACAGTCTGTCTCTGGAAACACCATATATTTT. This sequence encodes CASSEQSVSGNTIYF.